This T cell receptor (beta chain) was retrieved from a study of T cell responses to AZD1222 COVID-19 vaccine. As concerns this clone: The antigen is unknown.

Trimming removed 2 bases at V and 6 bases at J, with 7 bases between. The CDR3 has 12 amino acids. In germline, CDR1 is SGHNT, CDR2 YENEEA. The study's findings and limits: Close to half of spike-specific TCRs reportedly recognize unmutated variant regions. The study found Spike-specific TCR breadth and depth rose after two AZD1222 doses. Just a handful of AZD1222 recipients were seropositive at baseline.

The table came from immunoSEQ multiplex PCR; TCRdb's copy has only in-frame clones and leaves some out. Here the sample spans 150,000 to 250,000 clones, roughly 92% being singletons. This sequence originates from an adult who received the AZD1222 COVID-19 vaccine. Sequences were derived from peripheral blood, sampled 28 days after the second AZD1222 dose. The chain couples TRBV11-3 to TRBJ1-2; D remains unclear. The CDR3 loop reads CASSLHGHGYTF. The DNA for the CDR3 is TGTGCCAGCAGCTTACACGGGCATGGCTACACCTTC.